The rows below give T cell receptor beta chains drawn from one sample of a study of naive and memory T cell subsets. TCRdb processed the UMI-ligation and nested PCR reads anew with MiXCR; each CDR3 protein has one entry. The sample lists 100,000 to 150,000 distinct CDR3 sequences, approximately 37% occurring once. Sequenced input: central memory CD4+ T cells from blood. The receptors come from a human donor in good health. Both conserved end residues are part of each CDR3. The D gene is left open where the match is weak. Rows give clone size only sometimes, using once, few, many, or a class for an expanded clone.

TRBJ2-7	few	NA	TRBV5-1	CASSLAGRELYEQYF	TGCGCCAGCAGCTTGGCCGGACGGGAGCTCTACGAGCAGTACTTC
TRBJ1-1	NA	NA	TRBV18	CASSLTVNTEAFF	TGTGCCAGCTCACTGACGGTGAACACTGAAGCTTTCTTT
TRBJ2-7	NA	NA	TRBV6-2/TRBV6-3	CASARTYEQYF	TGTGCCAGCGCCAGGACCTACGAGCAGTACTTC
TRBJ2-2	few	NA	TRBV29-1	CSVGRTGNTGELFF	TGCAGCGTTGGGAGGACGGGAAATACCGGGGAGCTGTTTTTT
TRBJ2-5	NA	NA	TRBV30	CAWSVKGYPETQYF	TGTGCCTGGAGTGTAAAAGGATATCCGGAGACCCAGTACTTC
TRBJ1-5	many	NA	TRBV27	CASRTGQRPQHF	TGTGCCAGCAGGACGGGGCAAAGGCCCCAGCATTTT
TRBJ1-1	NA	NA	TRBV6-6	CASSRRGNTEAFF	TGTGCCAGCAGTCGTCGCGGCAACACTGAAGCTTTCTTT
TRBJ1-1	NA	NA	TRBV18	CASSTSDSLNTEAFF	TGTGCCAGCTCCACCTCCGACAGTCTGAACACTGAAGCTTTCTTT
TRBJ2-3	few	NA	TRBV7-2	CASSQRRNQRGDTQYF	TGTGCCAGCAGCCAGAGACGGAACCAACGAGGGGATACGCAGTATTTT
TRBJ2-1	once	TRBD2	TRBV6-2/TRBV6-3	CASSRLAGAGEQFF	TGTGCCAGCAGTAGACTAGCGGGAGCTGGTGAGCAGTTCTTC
TRBJ2-3	NA	NA	TRBV30	CAWKAGTGSTDTQYF	TGTGCCTGGAAGGCCGGGACGGGGAGCACAGATACGCAGTATTTT
TRBJ2-1	NA	NA	TRBV29-1	CSVPTLGSYNEQFF	TGCAGCGTTCCCACTCTCGGTTCCTACAATGAGCAGTTCTTC
TRBJ1-5	NA	NA	TRBV19	CASSIRLAQPQHF	TGTGCCAGTAGTATCAGACTTGCCCAGCCCCAGCATTTT
TRBJ2-6	NA	TRBD1	TRBV11-2	CASSLATGQGNGANVLTF	TGTGCCAGCAGCTTAGCGACGGGACAGGGGAATGGGGCCAACGTCCTGACTTTC
TRBJ2-4	NA	NA	TRBV7-8	CASSLTEGNIQYF	TGTGCCAGCAGCTTAACAGAGGGGAACATTCAGTACTTC
TRBJ2-4	few	NA	TRBV11-2	CASSLFGPRNIQYF	TGTGCCAGCAGCTTATTTGGACCCCGGAACATTCAGTACTTC
TRBJ2-3	few	TRBD2	TRBV12-3/TRBV12-4	CASSFLAGTDTQYF	TGTGCCAGCAGTTTTCTAGCGGGCACAGATACGCAGTATTTT
TRBJ2-1	few	NA	TRBV7-2	CASSLDPGAEQFF	TGTGCCAGCAGCTTAGACCCTGGTGCGGAGCAGTTCTTC
TRBJ2-5	NA	TRBD1	TRBV30	CAWAQGGETQYF	TGTGCCTGGGCACAGGGGGGAGAGACCCAGTACTTC